The 27 T cell receptor beta chains below all came from one sample that was sequenced in a study of cytomegalovirus exposure and HLA in healthy donors. 60 Vbeta and 13 Jbeta primers were used in PCR. Measured with immunoSEQ multiplex PCR; TCRdb has only the in-frame clones, and not every one. The table has about 140,000 clones, 65% to 80% seen once. Sequencing was performed on PBMCs. These receptors were obtained from a man aged 40-50 years in good health and CMV-seronegative.

This CDR3 reads CSVEEGSREQYF. In nucleotides, the CDR3 is TGCAGCGTTGAAGAGGGCAGCCGGGAGCAGTACTTC. The chain joins TRBV29-1 to TRBJ2-7; D is undetermined. The length of the CDR3 is 12 residues. In germline, CDR1 is SQVTM, CDR2 ANQGSEA. The ends were cut back, 0 bases at V and 7 bases at J, with 10 bases in the middle.

This chain connects TRBV18 to TRBJ2-1; D not certain. Trimming took off 1 base at V and 0 bases at J, with 13 bases between the two ends. The V gene's germline CDR1 is KGHSH and CDR2 LQKENI. The CDR3 sequence is 17 residues long. The CDR3 DNA follows: TGTGCCAGCTCACCACTTACTGAGGTCAGCTCCTACAATGAGCAGTTCTTC. As protein: CASSPLTEVSSYNEQFF.

The chain carries TRBV5-6 and TRBJ1-2; D gene uncertain. CDR1 and CDR2 (germline): SGHDT, YYEEEE. V was shortened by 0 bases and J by 1 base, with 10 bases between the two germline ends. CDR3 size: 15 residues. The CDR3 region has the DNA TGTGCCAGCAGCTTGGCCCATAGTGGTAACTATGGCTACACCTTC. Encoded protein: CASSLAHSGNYGYTF. The full variable domain, in which reference TRBV5-6 and TRBJ1-2 provide the parts outside the CDR3, is DAGVTQSPTHLIKTRGQQVTLRCSPKSGHDTVSWYQQALGQGPQFIFQYYEEEERQRGNFPDRFSGHQFPNYSSELNVNALLLGDSALYLCASSLAHSGNYGYTFGSGTRLTVV.

V and J are TRBV5-6 and TRBJ2-7, with 10 bases lining up with TRBD1. The CDR3 contains 13 residues. Germline CDR1 is SGHDT and CDR2 is YYEEEE. V lost 4 bases to trimming and J lost 6 bases; unmatched junction nucleotides: 4. This CDR3 is CASSRQGASEQYF. CDR3 DNA sequence: TGTGCCAGCAGCCGACAGGGGGCGAGCGAGCAGTACTTC.

The chain links TRBV5-1 to TRBJ2-3, with D hard to call. The CDR3 spans 13 residues. The germline V gene encodes CDR1 SGHRS and CDR2 YFSETQ. Trimming left V 2 bases short and J 0 bases short, with 4 bases between. The CDR3 spells CASSFSSTDTQYF. The CDR3 DNA follows: TGCGCCAGCAGCTTTTCTAGCACAGATACGCAGTATTTT.

The J gene is TRBJ2-3, the V gene TRBV30; D gene ambiguous. CDR1 and CDR2 (germline): GTSNPN, SVGIG (reference sequence). Trimming shortened V by 1 base and J by 5 bases, and 7 bases separated the two germline ends. The CDR3 is 12 residues long. CDR3 bases: TGTGCCTGGAGTGGAGGCGGAGATACGCAGTATTTT. This gives the protein CAWSGGGDTQYF.

V and J are TRBV7-9 and TRBJ2-7, with D possibly matching TRBD1 (6 bases). V dropped 1 base and J dropped 3 bases, with 10 bases sitting between them. Germline loops: CDR1 SEHNR, CDR2 FQNEAQ (reference sequence). The CDR3 runs 14 residues. CDR3 nucleotides: TGTGCCAGCAGCTTAGTAGGACAGAGCTACGAGCAGTACTTC. It encodes CASSLVGQSYEQYF.

This chain links TRBV13 with TRBJ2-5; D call uncertain. The length of the CDR3 is 11 residues. Germline loops: CDR1 PRHDT, CDR2 FYEKMQ (reference sequence). Trimming shortened V by 5 bases and J by 5 bases, and 6 bases separated the two germline ends. CDR3 bases: TGTGCCAGCAGCCAGGTGGAGACCCAGTACTTC. Translation gives CASSQVETQYF. The full variable domain, completed using reference TRBV13 and TRBJ2-5, is AAGVIQSPRHLIKEKRETATLKCYPIPRHDTVYWYQQGPGQDPQFLISFYEKMQSDKGSIPDRFSAQQFSDYHSELNMSSLELGDSALYFCASSQVETQYFGPGTRLLVL.

The rearrangement joins TRBV30 to TRBJ1-1, with D tentatively TRBD1 (5 bases). V lost 5 bases to trimming and J lost 1 base, with 11 bases between them. Per germline, CDR1 GTSNPN and CDR2 SVGIG (reference sequence). This CDR3 has 13 residues. In DNA, the CDR3 is TGTGCCTGGGGGACTCCGGCGAACACTGAAGCTTTCTTT. Protein product: CAWGTPANTEAFF.

The rearrangement uses TRBV9 and TRBJ2-5; D may be TRBD1 (7 bases). The germline gives CDR1 SGDLS, CDR2 YYNGEE. Between the trimmed V and J ends, which lost 4 bases and 5 bases, there was a span of 21 bases. This CDR3 contains 16 residues. CDR3 amino acids: CASSLMGAGGGETQYF. The CDR3 bases are TGTGCCAGCAGCTTAATGGGGGCAGGGGGAGGCGAGACCCAGTACTTC.

This clone has a single count. The chain couples TRBV5-6 to TRBJ2-5, with 7 positions matching TRBD1. The CDR3 totals 15 residues. Per the germline V gene, CDR1 is SGHDT and CDR2 is YYEEEE. Unmatched junction bases numbered 8, after V lost 5 bases and J lost 1 base. The CDR3 region is CASSYRGAGQETQYF. Written as DNA, the CDR3 is TGTGCCAGCAGTTACAGGGGAGCAGGCCAAGAGACCCAGTACTTC. The complete variable domain, with remaining parts taken from reference TRBV5-6 and TRBJ2-5, reads DAGVTQSPTHLIKTRGQQVTLRCSPKSGHDTVSWYQQALGQGPQFIFQYYEEEERQRGNFPDRFSGHQFPNYSSELNVNALLLGDSALYLCASSYRGAGQETQYFGPGTRLLVL.

The chain has TRBV9 and TRBJ2-2; possibly TRBD1 for D (6 bases). Trimming pared 7 bases from V and 0 bases from J, leaving 7 bases between. The CDR3 is made up of 13 amino acids. Germline V gene sequence: CDR1 SGDLS, CDR2 YYNGEE. The CDR3 region has the DNA TGTGCCAGCGGGACATCGAACACCGGGGAGCTGTTTTTT. Translating gives CASGTSNTGELFF.

The V gene is TRBV7-6, the J gene TRBJ1-5; 10 positions agree with TRBD1. CDR1 and CDR2 from the germline V gene are SGHVS and FNYEAQ. The CDR3 contains 16 residues. J was trimmed by 3 bases and V by 4 bases; bases with no gene match: 6. Written as DNA, the CDR3 is TGTGCCAGCAGCTCCCAGGACAGGGGGAACAATCAGCCCCAGCATTTT. This gives the protein CASSSQDRGNNQPQHF.

The rearrangement joins TRBV6-5 to TRBJ1-1, with D perhaps matching TRBD1 (5 bases). The length of the CDR3 is 12 residues. Germline lookup yields CDR1 MNHEY and CDR2 SVGAGI. The V gene lost 8 bases and the J gene lost 11 bases, with 18 bases spanning the gap. The CDR3 loop is CASSVGPGLAFF. The DNA for the CDR3 is TGTGCCAGCTCCGTAGGTCCAGGGCTGGCTTTCTTT.

The rearrangement uses TRBV6-8 and TRBJ2-7; unclear D gene. Germline V gives CDR1 MNHGY, CDR2 SAAAGT. The CDR3 is made up of 13 amino acids. Trimming removed 9 bases at V and 3 bases at J, with 15 bases between. The CDR3 loop is CARTIRWHYEQYF. The CDR3 region has the DNA TGTGCCAGAACGATCCGCTGGCACTACGAGCAGTACTTC.

The chain couples TRBV5-1 to TRBJ2-3; 10 positions agree with TRBD2. This CDR3 is 17 amino acids long. Germline trimming cut 4 bases from V and 2 bases from J; bases unmatched to any gene: 10. Germline values: CDR1 SGHRS, CDR2 YFSETQ. In nucleotides, the CDR3 is TGCGCCAGCAGCAGTATAGCGGGGGGAGCGATCACAGATACGCAGTATTTT. Residues: CASSSIAGGAITDTQYF.

This clone was seen only a few times. V and J are TRBV13 and TRBJ2-7; D is unresolved. V lost 2 bases to trimming and J lost 0 bases, with 8 bases between them. In germline, CDR1 is PRHDT, CDR2 FYEKMQ (reference sequence). This CDR3 comprises 14 residues. DNA for the CDR3: TGTGCCAGCAGCTTATCAGGAAGCTCCTACGAGCAGTACTTC. Amino acids: CASSLSGSSYEQYF.

The V call is TRBV5-1, the J call TRBJ2-3, with 12 nucleotides matching TRBD1. CDR3 length: 18 amino acids. Germline V gene sequence: CDR1 SGHRS, CDR2 YFSETQ. The ends lost 4 bases at V and 1 base at J; junction bases unmatched: 10. The CDR3 here is CASSRPGQGALGTDTQYF. CDR3 DNA sequence: TGCGCCAGCAGCAGGCCGGGACAGGGGGCGCTTGGCACAGATACGCAGTATTTT.

CDR3: CASSPRPLAGGGETQYF. CDR3 nucleotide sequence: TGTGCCAGCAGCCCGCGGCCACTAGCGGGAGGGGGAGAGACCCAGTACTTC. The genes are TRBV4-2 and TRBJ2-5, with 13 bases aligning to TRBD2. V lost 4 bases, J lost 4 bases, and 9 bases stayed unmatched. Germline CDR1 is LGHNA and CDR2 is YNFKEQ. The CDR3 consists of 17 residues.

A note on this clone: This specimen includes other DNA sequences encoding the same CDR3. The chain combines TRBV27 with TRBJ2-7, with D perhaps TRBD1 (6 bases). Germline lookup yields CDR1 MNHEY and CDR2 SMNVEV (reference sequence). Deletions cut 6 bases from V and 1 base from J, with 13 bases between. This CDR3 is 14 amino acids long. The CDR3 protein is CASSLSQGSYEQYF. CDR3 coding DNA: TGTGCCAGCAGCCTCTCACAGGGATCCTACGAGCAGTACTTC.

The V gene is TRBV27, the J gene TRBJ2-1; D ambiguous. The CDR3 spans 15 residues. Trimming left V 5 bases short and J 1 base short, with 12 bases between. Germline CDR1 MNHEY, CDR2 SMNVEV (reference sequence). CDR3 region: CASSQALLSYNEQFF. The CDR3 region has the DNA TGTGCCAGCAGTCAAGCGCTTCTTTCCTACAATGAGCAGTTCTTC.

This clone is a singleton in its sample. This sequence joins TRBV30 and TRBJ2-7; 10 nucleotides align to TRBD1. The ends lost 4 bases at V and 9 bases at J; junction bases unmatched: 6. Germline V gene data show CDR1 as GTSNPN and CDR2 as SVGIG (reference sequence). The CDR3 covers 12 residues. This CDR3 is CAWTGTGDLQYF. The CDR3, as DNA: TGTGCCTGGACTGGGACAGGGGACTTGCAGTACTTC.

The chain recombines TRBV11-3 with TRBJ1-4; D unclear. The V and J ends lost 5 bases and 6 bases respectively, with 13 bases between them. Germline values: CDR1 SGHNT, CDR2 YENEEA. The CDR3 length is 14 residues. This chain's CDR3 is CASSPEFRDEKLFF. CDR3 coding DNA: TGTGCCAGCAGCCCGGAGTTCCGCGATGAAAAACTGTTTTTT.

The V gene is TRBV4-3, the J gene TRBJ1-1, with 8 bases matching TRBD1. The junction had 6 bases not matched to a gene; V was cut back by 0 bases and J by 3 bases. From germline, CDR1 is LGHNA and CDR2 YSLEER. The CDR3 loop spans 16 amino acids. The CDR3 DNA is TGCGCCAGCAGCCAAGATATAAGACAGGGGCACACTGAAGCTTTCTTT. It translates to CASSQDIRQGHTEAFF.

The rearrangement joins TRBV28 to TRBJ2-7, with TRBD1 matching over 10 bases. This CDR3 comprises 14 residues. V lost 4 bases, J lost 7 bases, and 7 bases stayed unmatched. Germline V CDR1 and CDR2: MDHEN, SYDVKM. DNA for the CDR3: TGTGCCAGCAGTTCCGGGACAGGGGTAGGAGAGCAGTACTTC. This sequence encodes CASSSGTGVGEQYF.

The chain carries TRBV5-1 and TRBJ2-3; 8 bases fit TRBD2. From germline, CDR1 is SGHRS and CDR2 YFSETQ. The CDR3 spans 14 residues. After removal of 3 bases from V and 1 base from J, the junction contained 1 base not matched to a gene. CDR3 nucleotides: TGCGCCAGCAGCTCGGGAGGGGGCACAGATACGCAGTATTTT. It codes for CASSSGGGTDTQYF.

The rearrangement links TRBV14 to TRBJ2-1; TRBD2 agrees at 13 bases. The CDR3 totals 16 residues. In germline, CDR1 is SGHDN, CDR2 FVKESK. After removal of 4 bases from V and 4 bases from J, the junction contained 4 bases not matched to a gene. The CDR3 region is CASSPGLAGMYNEQFF. CDR3 nucleotides: TGTGCCAGCAGCCCGGGACTAGCGGGGATGTACAATGAGCAGTTCTTC.